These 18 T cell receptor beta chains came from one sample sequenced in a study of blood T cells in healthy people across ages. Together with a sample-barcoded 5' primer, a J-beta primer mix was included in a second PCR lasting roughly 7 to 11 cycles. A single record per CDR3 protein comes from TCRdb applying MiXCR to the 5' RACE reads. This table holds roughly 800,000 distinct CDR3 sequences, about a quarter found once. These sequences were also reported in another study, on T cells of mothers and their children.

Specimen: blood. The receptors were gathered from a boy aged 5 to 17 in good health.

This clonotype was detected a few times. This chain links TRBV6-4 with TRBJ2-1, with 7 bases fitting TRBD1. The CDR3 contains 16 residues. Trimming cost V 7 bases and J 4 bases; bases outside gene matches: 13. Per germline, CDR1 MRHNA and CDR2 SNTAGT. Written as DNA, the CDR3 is TGTGCCAGCAAACGACAAACAGGGGCCGGATACAATGAGCAGTTCTTC. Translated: CASKRQTGAGYNEQFF.

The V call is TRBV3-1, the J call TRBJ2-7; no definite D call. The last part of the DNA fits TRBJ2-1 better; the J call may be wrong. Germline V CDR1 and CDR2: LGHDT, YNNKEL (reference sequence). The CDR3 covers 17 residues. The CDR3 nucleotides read TGTGCCAGCAGCCAAGGGACCCATATAGCCCTTCGGAATGAGCAGTTCTTC. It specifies CASSQGTHIALRNEQFF.

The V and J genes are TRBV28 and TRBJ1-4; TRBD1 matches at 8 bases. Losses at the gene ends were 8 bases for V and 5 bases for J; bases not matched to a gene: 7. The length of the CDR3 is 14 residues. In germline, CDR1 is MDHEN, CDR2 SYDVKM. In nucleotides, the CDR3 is TGTGCCAGCGTTGCAGGACAGGGCAATGAAAAACTGTTTTTT. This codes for CASVAGQGNEKLFF.

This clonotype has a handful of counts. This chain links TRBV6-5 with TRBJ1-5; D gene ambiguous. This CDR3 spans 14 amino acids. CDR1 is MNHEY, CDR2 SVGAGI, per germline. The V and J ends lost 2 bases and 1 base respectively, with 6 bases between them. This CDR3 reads CASSYGRSNQPQHF. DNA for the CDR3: TGTGCCAGCAGTTACGGCCGAAGCAATCAGCCCCAGCATTTT.

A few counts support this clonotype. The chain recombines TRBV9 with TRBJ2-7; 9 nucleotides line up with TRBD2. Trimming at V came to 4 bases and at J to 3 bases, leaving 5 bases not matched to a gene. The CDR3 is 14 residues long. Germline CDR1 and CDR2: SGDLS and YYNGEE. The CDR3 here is CASSPRTSDYEQYF. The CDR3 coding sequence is TGTGCCAGCAGCCCAAGGACTAGCGACTACGAGCAGTACTTC.

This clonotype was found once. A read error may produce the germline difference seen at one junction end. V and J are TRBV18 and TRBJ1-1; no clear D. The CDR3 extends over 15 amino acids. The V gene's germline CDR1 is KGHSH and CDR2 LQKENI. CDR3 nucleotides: TGTGTCAGCTCACCTATTCCCAGAGGGAACACTGAAGCTTTCTTT. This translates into CVSSPIPRGNTEAFF.

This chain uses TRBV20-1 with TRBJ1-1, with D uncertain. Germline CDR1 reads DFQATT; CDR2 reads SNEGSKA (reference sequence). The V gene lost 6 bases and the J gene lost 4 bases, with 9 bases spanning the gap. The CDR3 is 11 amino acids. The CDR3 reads CSAQDTTEAFF. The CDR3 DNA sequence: TGCAGTGCGCAGGATACCACTGAAGCTTTCTTT.

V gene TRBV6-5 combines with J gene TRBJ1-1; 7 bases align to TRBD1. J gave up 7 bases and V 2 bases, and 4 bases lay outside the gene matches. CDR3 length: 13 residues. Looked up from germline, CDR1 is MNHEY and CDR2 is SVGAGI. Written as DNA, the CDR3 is TGTGCCAGCAGTTACGGGCAGGGGGGTGAAGCTTTCTTT. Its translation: CASSYGQGGEAFF.

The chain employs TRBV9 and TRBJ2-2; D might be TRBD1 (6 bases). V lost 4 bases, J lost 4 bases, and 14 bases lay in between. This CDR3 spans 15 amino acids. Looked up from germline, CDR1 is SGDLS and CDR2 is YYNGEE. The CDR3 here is CASSPRTDLTGELFF. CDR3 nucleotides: TGTGCCAGCAGCCCCCGGACAGACCTCACCGGGGAGCTGTTTTTT.

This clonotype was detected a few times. As DNA, the CDR3 is TGCAGTGCTAGAAATGGGAGAGGCGCCCGGATGACGACGAACACTGAAGCTTTCTTT. Translated, it gives CSARNGRGARMTTNTEAFF. The chain is built from TRBV20-1 and TRBJ1-1; no reliable D call. Deletions cut 2 bases from V and 1 base from J, with 26 bases between. This CDR3 is 19 amino acids long. CDR1 is DFQATT and CDR2 is SNEGSKA in the germline V gene (reference sequence).

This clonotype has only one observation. CDR3 DNA sequence: TGTGCCAGCAGCTTTCCGGGACCCAGGGGAACTGAAGCTTTCTTT. Translating it yields CASSFPGPRGTEAFF. The rearrangement uses TRBV7-9 and TRBJ1-1; possibly TRBD1 for D (6 bases). Germline loops: CDR1 SEHNR, CDR2 FQNEAQ (reference sequence). V lost 3 bases to trimming and J lost 5 bases, with 16 bases between them. This CDR3 is 15 amino acids long. The full variable domain, completed using reference TRBV7-9 and TRBJ1-1, is DTGVSQNPRHKITKRGQNVTFRCDPISEHNRLYWYRQTLGQGPEFLTYFQNEAQLEKSRLLSDRFSAERPKGSFSTLEIQRTEQGDSAMYLCASSFPGPRGTEAFFGQGTRLTVV.

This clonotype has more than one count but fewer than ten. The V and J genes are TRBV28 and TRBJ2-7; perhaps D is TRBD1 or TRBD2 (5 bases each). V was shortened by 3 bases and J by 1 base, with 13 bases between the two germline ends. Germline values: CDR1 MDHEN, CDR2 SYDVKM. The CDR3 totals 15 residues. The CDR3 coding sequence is TGTGCCAGCAGTTTCGGCAGGGAGAAATCCTACGAGCAGTACTTC. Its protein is CASSFGREKSYEQYF.

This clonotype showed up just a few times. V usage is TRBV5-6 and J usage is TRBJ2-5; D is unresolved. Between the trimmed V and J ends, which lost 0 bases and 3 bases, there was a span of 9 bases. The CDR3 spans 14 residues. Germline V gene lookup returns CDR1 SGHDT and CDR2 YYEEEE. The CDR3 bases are TGTGCCAGCAGCTTGGACGGCCGAGAAGAGACCCAGTACTTC. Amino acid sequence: CASSLDGREETQYF.

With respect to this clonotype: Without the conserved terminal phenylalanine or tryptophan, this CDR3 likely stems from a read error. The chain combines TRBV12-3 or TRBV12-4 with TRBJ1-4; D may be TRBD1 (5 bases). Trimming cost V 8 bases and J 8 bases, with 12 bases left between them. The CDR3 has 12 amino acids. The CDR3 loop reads CASSLEGEKLFV. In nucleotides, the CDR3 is TGTGCCAGCTCATTGGAGGGGGAAAAACTGTTTGTT.

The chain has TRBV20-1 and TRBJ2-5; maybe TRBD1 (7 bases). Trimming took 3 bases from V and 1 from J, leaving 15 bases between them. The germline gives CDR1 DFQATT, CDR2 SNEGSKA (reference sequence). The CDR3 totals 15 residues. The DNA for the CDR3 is TGCAGTGCTAGCGGGGGACAGACCCTCCAAGAGACCCAGTACTTC. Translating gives CSASGGQTLQETQYF.

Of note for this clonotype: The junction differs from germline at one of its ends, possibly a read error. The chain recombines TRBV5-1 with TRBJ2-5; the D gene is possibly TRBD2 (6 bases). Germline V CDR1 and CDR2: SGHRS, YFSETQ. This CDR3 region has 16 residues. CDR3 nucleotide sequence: TGCGCCGGCAGCTTCGGGGCCCGGGAGTTGGTGGAGACCCAGTACTTC. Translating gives CAGSFGARELVETQYF.

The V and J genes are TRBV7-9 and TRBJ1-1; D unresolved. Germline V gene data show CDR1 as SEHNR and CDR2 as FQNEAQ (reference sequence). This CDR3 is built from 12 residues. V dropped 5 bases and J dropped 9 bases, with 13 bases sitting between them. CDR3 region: CASSLLSPQAFF. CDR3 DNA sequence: TGTGCCAGCAGCCTTCTTAGTCCCCAAGCTTTCTTT.

CDR3 region: CSAQLAPTDTQYF. The CDR3 DNA sequence: TGCAGCGCCCAGCTTGCCCCCACAGATACGCAGTATTTT. V gene TRBV29-1 combines with J gene TRBJ2-3, with D unresolved. The germline V gene has CDR1 SQVTM and CDR2 ANQGSEA. CDR3 length equals 13 residues. Trimming shortened V by 7 bases and J by 2 bases, and 13 bases separated the two germline ends.